This TCR beta chain was captured in a study of blood T cell repertoires in COVID-19. Study-wide context: In each case, the material was cDNA or gDNA derived from T cells, B-cell-depleted T cells, or PBMCs.

Germline CDR1 SGHTA, CDR2 FQGNSA. The CDR3 consists of 14 residues. Trimming left V 5 bases short and J 0 bases short, with 8 bases between. In this sample, this clone turned up once. Original methodology: By means of reference gene primer amplification, nucleated cell counts were estimated. Clones were read by immunoSEQ multiplex PCR, and TCRdb kept only the in-frame ones, dropping some. That table is the source of V, J and clone size, and D and trimming were worked out from the DNA. The sample yields approximately 80,000 clones, around 88% seen once. Sequences were obtained from peripheral blood. This chain links TRBV7-2 with TRBJ1-5; D unclear. The clonotype comes from a woman of 80 years or more with acute or convalescent COVID-19. The CDR3 reads CASSPGGSNQPQHF. The CDR3 DNA reads TGTGCCAGCAGCCCCGGAGGTAGCAATCAGCCCCAGCATTTT.